These T cell receptor beta chains were read from a single sample in a study of blood T cell repertoires in COVID-19. Profiling relied on immunoSEQ multiplex PCR, and the TCRdb table lists in-frame clones only, not all of them. The table has more than 200,000 clones, around 86% seen once. Sequenced sample: peripheral blood. Every receptor here comes from a woman aged 55-70 years with COVID-19, enrolled during active disease. Each CDR3 is given with its conserved first and last residue. D genes are given only for firm matches. Rows give clone size only sometimes, using once, few, many, or a class for an expanded clone.

NA,TRBV3-1/TRBV3-2,NA,TRBJ1-1,TGTGCCAGCAGCCACCGGGTCAAGAACACTGAAGCTTTCTTT,CASSHRVKNTEAFF
NA,TRBV27,NA,TRBJ2-5,TGTGCCAGCAGTCTCTCGCCCGGGAGACAAGAGACCCAGTACTTC,CASSLSPGRQETQYF
TRBD1,TRBV19,once,TRBJ1-1,TGTGCCAGTAGTAGAGGACAGGGCGGGGTAGGTGAAGCTTTCTTT,CASSRGQGGVGEAFF
NA,TRBV20-1,NA,TRBJ2-1,TGCAGTGCTAGTCCCCTAGGCAATGAGCAGTTCTTC,CSASPLGNEQFF
TRBD1,TRBV5-4,NA,TRBJ1-4,TGTGCCAGCAGCTCCGGACAGGGCTCCCCGGAAAAACTGTTTTTT,CASSSGQGSPEKLFF
TRBD1,TRBV5-1,few,TRBJ2-7,TGCGCCAGCAAGACCGGGACAGCGAGCTCCTACGAGCAGTACTTC,CASKTGTASSYEQYF
NA,TRBV19,few,TRBJ1-5,TGTGCCAGTAGTATCTACGGGAGCAGATTAGAACCCCAGCATTTT,CASSIYGSRLEPQHF
NA,TRBV27,NA,TRBJ2-6,TGTGCCACAGGACAGTTCTCTGGGGCCAACGTCCTGACTTTC,CATGQFSGANVLTF
NA,TRBV20-1,NA,TRBJ1-6,TGCAGTGCTAGTAGTGCCCGGGGGGCCGCGGCCCTCCACTTT,CSASSARGAAALHF
TRBD2,TRBV9,few,TRBJ2-2,TGTGCCAGCACGGGAAGTCACGGGAGGGCCGCCGGGGAGCTGTTTTTT,CASTGSHGRAAGELFF
NA,TRBV11-2,few,TRBJ2-3,TGTGCCAGCAGCTTCGTAAGTGGAGGGTCAGATACGCAGTATTTT,CASSFVSGGSDTQYF
TRBD1,TRBV10-3,NA,TRBJ1-4,TGTGCCATCAGTCAGGGGGCAGCTAATGAAAAACTGTTTTTT,CAISQGAANEKLFF
TRBD1,TRBV16,NA,TRBJ1-4,TGTGCCAGCAGCCAATCGAGGACAGGGTCTGAAAAACTGTTTTTT,CASSQSRTGSEKLFF
TRBD2,TRBV6-2/TRBV6-3,few,TRBJ2-7,TGTGCCAGCAGTTACCGGACTAGCGGGAGGGGATACGAGCAGTACTTC,CASSYRTSGRGYEQYF
TRBD1,TRBV6-2/TRBV6-3,once,TRBJ1-2,TGTGCCAGCAGTCGGCCGGGACAGGGGGCGACAGGTGGCTACACCTTC,CASSRPGQGATGGYTF
TRBD1,TRBV6-2/TRBV6-3,NA,TRBJ1-5,TGTGCCAGCAGTTACCTCGGACAGGGGGCTTTTCAGCCCCAGCATTTT,CASSYLGQGAFQPQHF
TRBD1,TRBV19,once,TRBJ2-7,TGTGCCAGTAGTATCGGGACAGGGGGCTACAAGCAGTACTTC,CASSIGTGGYKQYF
NA,TRBV3-1/TRBV3-2,NA,TRBJ1-2,TGTGCCAGCAGCCAAGAGCTTCAACAGGGTGGTTATGGCTACACCTTC,CASSQELQQGGYGYTF
TRBD1,TRBV5-1,NA,TRBJ2-7,TGCGCCAGCAGCTTGTTACAGGGGGCTTACGAGCAGTACTTC,CASSLLQGAYEQYF
NA,TRBV23-1,once,TRBJ2-1,TGCGCCAGCAGTCAATTAACCCATAACAGGGCGAGCTCCTACAATGAGCAGTTCTTC,CASSQLTHNRASSYNEQFF
TRBD2,TRBV6-5,NA,TRBJ2-1,TGTGCCAGCAGTTACGGGCTAGCGGGAGGGTACAATGAGCAGTTCTTC,CASSYGLAGGYNEQFF
NA,TRBV19,NA,TRBJ1-4,TGTGCCAGTAGTAGTGGCAGGCTAAATGAAAAACTGTTTTTT,CASSSGRLNEKLFF
TRBD2,TRBV7-3,NA,TRBJ2-5,TGTGCCAGCAGCCGGACTAGCGGGAGATCAGAGACCCAGTACTTC,CASSRTSGRSETQYF
TRBD1,TRBV6-5,NA,TRBJ2-5,TGTGCCAGCAGTAAGGACAGGGCAGAGACCCAGTACTTC,CASSKDRAETQYF
NA,TRBV4-2,once,TRBJ2-1,TGTGCCAGCAGCCAGAGCTCCTACAATGAGCAGTTCTTC,CASSQSSYNEQFF
NA,TRBV11-2,NA,TRBJ2-2,TGTGCCAGCAGCTTAGATCACGAGCTCGCCGGGGAGCTGTTTTTT,CASSLDHELAGELFF
NA,TRBV4-1,once,TRBJ1-1,TGCGCCAGCAGCCGGGCCCTAATTCAGGGGACACCCCGCCGGAACACTGAAGCTTTCTTT,CASSRALIQGTPRRNTEAFF
NA,TRBV28,NA,TRBJ2-6,TGTGCCAGCAGTTTGGGGCTTGGGGCCAACGTCCTGACTTTC,CASSLGLGANVLTF
NA,TRBV6-4,NA,TRBJ2-2,TGTGCCAGCAGAGGACAGCCGACCGGGGAGCTGTTTTTT,CASRGQPTGELFF
TRBD2,TRBV7-7,NA,TRBJ2-1,TGTGCCAGCAGCCCACTAGCGTATTCCTACAATGAGCAGTTCTTC,CASSPLAYSYNEQFF
TRBD2,TRBV7-9,NA,TRBJ2-7,TGTGCCAGCAGCCTAGGGGAGGGTGGAATCTACGAGCAGTACTTC,CASSLGEGGIYEQYF
NA,TRBV27,NA,TRBJ2-1,TGTGCCAGCAGTTCCGGGAGACCCTCCTACAATGAGCAGTTCTTC,CASSSGRPSYNEQFF
NA,TRBV28,NA,TRBJ2-5,TGTGCCAGCAGTTTAGTAGTGGGGGGGCGAGAGACCCAGTACTTC,CASSLVVGGRETQYF
NA,TRBV4-2,NA,TRBJ2-2,TGTGCCAGCAGCCAAGTTTTTGCTAGCGCCAGGGAATTCACCGGGGAGCTGTTTTTT,CASSQVFASAREFTGELFF
NA,TRBV5-1,NA,TRBJ2-5,TGCGCCAGCAGCTTGTGGGATGCGGGGGAGACCCAGTACTTC,CASSLWDAGETQYF
TRBD1,TRBV3-1/TRBV3-2,once,TRBJ1-4,TGTGCCAGCAGCCAGGCGAACAGGGGAGCTAATGAAAAACTGTTTTTT,CASSQANRGANEKLFF
NA,TRBV10-3,NA,TRBJ1-6,TGTGCCATCAGTGACAATGAGGGCAGGTCTAATTCACCCCTCCACTTT,CAISDNEGRSNSPLHF
TRBD1,TRBV5-6,NA,TRBJ1-5,TGTGCCAGCAGCCACAGGGGACGTCAGCCCCAGCATTTT,CASSHRGRQPQHF
TRBD2,TRBV11-1,NA,TRBJ2-3,TGTGCCAGCAGCGCCCGGACTAGGGTAGATACGCAGTATTTT,CASSARTRVDTQYF
TRBD1,TRBV7-6,NA,TRBJ1-4,TGTGCCAGCAGCATGGGACAGGCGCAAAAACTGTTTTTT,CASSMGQAQKLFF
NA,TRBV5-4,NA,TRBJ2-5,TGTGCCAGCAGCTTGCCGGCAGGGCCTCACGGGGAGACCCAGTACTTC,CASSLPAGPHGETQYF
NA,TRBV30,NA,TRBJ1-4,TGTGCCTGGAGTGAAGACAGAGCAACTAATGAAAAACTGTTTTTT,CAWSEDRATNEKLFF